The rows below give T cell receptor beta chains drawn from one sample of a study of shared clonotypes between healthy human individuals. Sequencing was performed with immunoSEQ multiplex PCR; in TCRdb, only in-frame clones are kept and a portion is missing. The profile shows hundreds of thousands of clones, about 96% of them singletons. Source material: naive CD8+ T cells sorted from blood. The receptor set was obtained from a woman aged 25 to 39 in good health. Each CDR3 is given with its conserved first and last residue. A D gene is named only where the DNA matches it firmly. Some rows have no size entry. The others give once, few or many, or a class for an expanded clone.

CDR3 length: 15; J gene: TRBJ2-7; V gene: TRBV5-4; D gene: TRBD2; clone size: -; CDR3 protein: CASSSSGGSSYEQYF; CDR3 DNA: TGTGCCAGCAGCTCAAGCGGGGGAAGCTCCTACGAGCAGTACTTC
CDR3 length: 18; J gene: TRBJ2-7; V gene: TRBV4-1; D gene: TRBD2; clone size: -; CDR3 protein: CASSQETSAGVLPPEQYF; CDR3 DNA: TGCGCCAGCAGCCAAGAGACGTCTGCGGGAGTTCTCCCTCCCGAGCAGTACTTC
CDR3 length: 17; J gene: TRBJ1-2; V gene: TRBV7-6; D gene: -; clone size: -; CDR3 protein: CASSLVPLVRLNYGYTF; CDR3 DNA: TGTGCCAGCAGCTTGGTGCCCCTGGTCCGACTGAACTATGGCTACACCTTC
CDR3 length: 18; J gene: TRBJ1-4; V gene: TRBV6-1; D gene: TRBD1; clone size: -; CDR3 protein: CASSDLRQGLSTNEKLFF; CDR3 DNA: TGTGCCAGCAGTGACCTGAGACAGGGGCTATCAACTAATGAAAAACTGTTTTTT
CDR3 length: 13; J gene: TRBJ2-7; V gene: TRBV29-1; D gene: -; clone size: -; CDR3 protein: CSAVAESSYEQYF; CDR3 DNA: TGCAGCGCTGTAGCGGAGAGCTCCTACGAGCAGTACTTC
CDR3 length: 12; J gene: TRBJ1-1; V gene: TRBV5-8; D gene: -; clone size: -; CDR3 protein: CARTLAGTEAFF; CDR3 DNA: TGTGCCAGGACCCTTGCAGGCACTGAAGCTTTCTTT
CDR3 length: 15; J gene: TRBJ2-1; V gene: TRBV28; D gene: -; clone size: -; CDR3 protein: CASSSPRSTYNEQFF; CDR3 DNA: TGTGCCAGCAGTTCTCCTCGGTCTACCTACAATGAGCAGTTCTTC
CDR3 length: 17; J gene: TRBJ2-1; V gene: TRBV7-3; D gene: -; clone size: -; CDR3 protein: CASSQDLGSGSYNEQFF; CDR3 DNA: TGTGCCAGCAGTCAGGACTTAGGTAGCGGCTCCTACAATGAGCAGTTCTTC
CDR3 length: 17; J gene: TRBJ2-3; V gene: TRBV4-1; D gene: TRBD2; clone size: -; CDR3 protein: CASSQRHSGSGEDTQYF; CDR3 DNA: TGCGCCAGCAGCCAAAGACATAGCGGGAGTGGGGAAGATACGCAGTATTTT
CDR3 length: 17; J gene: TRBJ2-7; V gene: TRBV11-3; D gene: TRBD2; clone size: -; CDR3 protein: CASRPPFRTSGTYEQYF; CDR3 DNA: TGTGCCAGCAGACCCCCATTCCGGACTAGCGGGACCTACGAGCAGTACTTC
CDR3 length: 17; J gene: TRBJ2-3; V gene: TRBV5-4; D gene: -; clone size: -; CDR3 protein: CASSFDGGAPNTDTQYF; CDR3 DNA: TGTGCCAGCAGCTTTGATGGGGGGGCACCCAACACAGATACGCAGTATTTT
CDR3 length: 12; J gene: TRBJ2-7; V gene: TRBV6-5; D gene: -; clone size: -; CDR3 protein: CASSSDGYEQYF; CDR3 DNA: TGTGCCAGCAGTTCGGACGGCTACGAGCAGTACTTC
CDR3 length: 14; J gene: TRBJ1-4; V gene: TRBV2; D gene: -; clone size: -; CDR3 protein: CASSPGAAVEKLFF; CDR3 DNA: TGTGCCAGCAGCCCAGGGGCAGCAGTTGAAAAACTGTTTTTT
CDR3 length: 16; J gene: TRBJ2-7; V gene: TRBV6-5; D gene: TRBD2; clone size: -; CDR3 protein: CASSYSGGSVSYEQYF; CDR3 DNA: TGTGCCAGCAGTTACTCGGGCGGGAGCGTCTCCTACGAGCAGTACTTC
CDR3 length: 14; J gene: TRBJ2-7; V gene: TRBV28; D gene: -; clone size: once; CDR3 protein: CASSPGTEAYEQYF; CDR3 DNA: TGTGCCAGCAGTCCCGGGACGGAGGCCTACGAGCAGTACTTC
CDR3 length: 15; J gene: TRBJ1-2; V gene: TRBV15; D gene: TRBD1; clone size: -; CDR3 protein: CATSREDDRVWGYTF; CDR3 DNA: TGTGCCACCAGCAGAGAAGACGACAGGGTGTGGGGCTACACCTTC
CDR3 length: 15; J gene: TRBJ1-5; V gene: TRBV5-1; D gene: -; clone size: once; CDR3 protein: CASSPGGAEDQPQHF; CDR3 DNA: TGCGCCAGCAGCCCTGGGGGGGCGGAGGATCAGCCCCAGCATTTT